This TCR beta chain was identified in a study of tumor-infiltrating lymphocytes in primary liver carcinoma. Study at large: The patients included men and women who were aged 30 to 69 years. Samples returned roughly 3.65 to 7.13 million productive TCRbeta reads, a yield that was similar across tissue types.

Broader study findings: Tumor region pairs shared more overlap than did tumor-adjacent and tumor-blood pairs.

The V gene's germline CDR1 is SGHNT and CDR2 YYREEE (reference sequence). The CDR3 has 12 residues. Unsorted bulk tissue of about 19-31 mg yielded co-extracted RNA and DNA. A primer in the constant region served to generate TCR beta cDNA from about 480 ng of total RNA. What produced the TCR beta libraries was three nested multiplex PCR rounds using slightly modified ARM-PCR. With TRBV1-TRBV30 forward primers and a C-beta reverse primer, the first two PCR rounds were run for roughly 10 cycles each. MiXCR was run by TCRdb on the multiplex PCR reads, yielding one entry per CDR3 protein. The data show 45,000 or so distinct CDR3 sequences, approximately 73% seen once. For this clonotype: Antigen specificity is unknown. Likely a read error: the CDR3 ends without its conserved phenylalanine or tryptophan.

The sequence derives from a middle-aged man with primary liver carcinoma and hepatitis B virus infection. This rearrangement joins TRBV5-4 to TRBJ1-4; D might be TRBD1 (6 bases). The sequenced sample consisted of liver tumor tissue from sampling region 2. Noted subset: tumor region T2, inferior pole. The CDR3 bases are TGTGCAAGCAGCCCGAGGGGGGAAAAACTGTTTCTT. It translates to CASSPRGEKLFL.